One sample yielded the 16 T cell receptor beta chains listed below, sequenced in a study of T-cell memory formation after mild COVID-19. From the 5' RACE reads, TCRdb called clonotypes with MiXCR, one entry per CDR3 protein. Of 450,000 to 650,000 distinct CDR3 sequences in the sample, roughly 20% are singletons; the top ten hold around 7.7%. Specimen: PBMCs or a T cell subset sorted from them (not recorded which). The receptors originated from an adult woman who had mild COVID-19 (a few samples of this study predate the infection). Cell type and time point are not known.

This clonotype was detected a few times. The chain uses TRBV7-8 and TRBJ2-3; 12 bases are a match to TRBD2. The V gene's germline CDR1 is SGHVS and CDR2 FQNEAQ. V was clipped by 5 bases and J by 2 bases; unmatched bases: 5. The CDR3 has 16 amino acids. The CDR3 coding sequence is TGTGCCAGCAGCAACTCTAGCGGGAGGGTCACAGATACGCAGTATTTT. This encodes CASSNSSGRVTDTQYF. Based on the CDR3 plus reference TRBV7-8 and TRBJ2-3, the full variable domain is GAGVSQSPRYKVAKRGQDVALRCDPISGHVSLFWYQQALGQGPEFLTYFQNEAQLDKSGLPSDRFFAERPEGSVSTLKIQRTQQEDSAVYLCASSNSSGRVTDTQYFGPGTRLTVL.

This clonotype came up a few times. This sequence joins TRBV5-6 and TRBJ2-3; 14 nucleotides line up with TRBD2. This CDR3 is 17 amino acids long. V lost 3 bases and J lost 7; bases outside the gene matches: 10. The germline V gene has CDR1 SGHDT and CDR2 YYEEEE. DNA for the CDR3: TGTGCCAGCAGCTCAGTAAAGACTAGCGGGGGGGTCCATACGCAGTATTTT. Its translation is CASSSVKTSGGVHTQYF.

The genes are TRBV5-6 and TRBJ1-2; weak D call: TRBD1 (5 bases). This CDR3 contains 12 residues. V was cut by 6 bases and J by 4 bases, with 10 bases left in between. Germline V gives CDR1 SGHDT, CDR2 YYEEEE. The CDR3 nucleotides are TGTGCCAGCACCCTTGGGGGCTATGGCTACACCTTC. Residues: CASTLGGYGYTF.

This clonotype was detected many times. The chain recombines TRBV12-3 or TRBV12-4 with TRBJ1-5; D not resolved. The V and J ends lost 3 bases and 4 bases respectively, with 7 bases between them. The CDR3 covers 13 residues. The CDR3 sequence: CASSFSGNQPQHF. DNA of the CDR3: TGTGCCAGCAGTTTTTCCGGAAATCAGCCCCAGCATTTT.

This clonotype turned up a few times. This chain links TRBV6-5 with TRBJ2-7; 11 bases are shared with TRBD2. V shed 6 bases, J shed 5 bases, and the junction held 3 bases outside the gene matches. This CDR3 region has 13 residues. The germline V gene encodes CDR1 MNHEY and CDR2 SVGAGI. The CDR3 bases are TGTGCCAGCAGACTAGCGGGAGCCCACGAGCAGTACTTC. This translates into CASRLAGAHEQYF.

This clonotype was seen more than once but under ten times. The chain recombines TRBV9 with TRBJ1-1, with 7 bases aligning to TRBD1. Germline V CDR1 and CDR2: SGDLS, YYNGEE. J gave up 11 bases and V 3 bases, and 10 bases lay outside the gene matches. The CDR3 spans 13 residues. The CDR3 protein is CASSAGRTGSAFF. CDR3 sequence (DNA): TGTGCCAGCAGCGCAGGACGGACAGGCTCCGCTTTCTTT.

This clonotype was counted between two and nine times. V gene TRBV6-2 or TRBV6-3 combines with J gene TRBJ2-3, with TRBD1 identical over 7 bases. The CDR3 loop spans 15 amino acids. V lost 6 bases and J lost 4; bases outside the gene matches: 10. Germline V gene lookup returns CDR1 MNHEY and CDR2 SVGEGT. The CDR3 coding sequence is TGTGCCAGCAGCGACCGGGACAGACATTCAGATACGCAGTATTTT. Amino acids: CASSDRDRHSDTQYF.

This clonotype was seen only once. V usage is TRBV24-1 and J usage is TRBJ2-5; possibly TRBD2 for D (6 bases). CDR1 and CDR2 (germline): KGHDR, SFDVKD. Trimming left V 1 base short and J 2 bases short, with 7 bases between. The CDR3 sequence is 14 residues long. In DNA form, the CDR3 reads TGTGCCACCAGTGATTTTGCGGGACAAGAGACCCAGTACTTC. Encoded protein: CATSDFAGQETQYF.

The gene calls are TRBV11-2 and TRBJ1-5; D may be TRBD1 (5 bases). V was trimmed by 1 base and J by 0 bases, leaving 10 bases between them. CDR1 is SGHAT and CDR2 is FQNNGV in the germline V gene. The length of the CDR3 is 16 residues. Here the CDR3 DNA reads TGTGCCAGCAGCTTAGGGGCAGGGACTAGCAATCAGCCCCAGCATTTT. This sequence encodes CASSLGAGTSNQPQHF.

This clonotype has a handful of counts. This chain joins TRBV18 and TRBJ1-2, with unresolved D. Trimming removed 8 bases at V and 8 bases at J, with 15 bases between. This CDR3 has 12 residues. Germline CDR1 and CDR2: KGHSH and LQKENI. The CDR3 sequence is CASRKDVDGYTF. CDR3 coding DNA: TGTGCCAGCCGAAAGGACGTCGACGGCTACACCTTC.

This clonotype was observed a handful of times. The chain has TRBV5-4 and TRBJ2-3; TRBD1 agrees at 8 bases. Germline-derived CDR1 and CDR2 are SGHNT and YYREEE (reference sequence). There are 16 residues in the CDR3. V trimming: 0 bases; J trimming: 4 bases; junction bases outside the gene matches: 7. CDR3 protein: CASSLGQGAPADTQYF. In DNA, the CDR3 is TGTGCCAGCAGCTTGGGGCAGGGGGCCCCCGCAGATACGCAGTATTTT.

V gene TRBV7-2 combines with J gene TRBJ2-3; 7 bases fit TRBD2. V trimming: 2 bases; J trimming: 4 bases; junction bases outside the gene matches: 15. There are 18 residues in the CDR3. CDR1 SGHTA and CDR2 FQGNSA come from the germline V gene. Here the CDR3 reads CASSLSRVRAGEADTQYF. The CDR3 DNA follows: TGTGCCAGCAGCTTAAGCCGCGTAAGGGCGGGAGAGGCAGATACGCAGTATTTT.

The chain combines TRBV5-5 with TRBJ2-2; D unresolved. Germline V gene sequence: CDR1 SGHKS, CDR2 YYEKEE (reference sequence). The CDR3 has 15 residues. V lost 4 bases to trimming and J lost 1 base, with 11 bases between them. CDR3 DNA sequence: TGTGCCAGCAGCGCCGGGCACCGGAACACCGGGGAGCTGTTTTTT. It specifies CASSAGHRNTGELFF.

V and J are TRBV24-1 and TRBJ2-2, with D uncertain. Trimming took off 5 bases at V and 10 bases at J, with 10 bases between the two ends. Germline V lookup: CDR1 KGHDR, CDR2 SFDVKD. The CDR3 spans 12 residues. Here the CDR3 DNA reads TGTGCCACCAGTGTAGGGTGGGAGGAGCTGTTTTTT. Its protein is CATSVGWEELFF.

This clonotype has more than one count but fewer than ten. V gene TRBV20-1 combines with J gene TRBJ2-2; TRBD2 might be the D (5 bases). V was trimmed by 1 base and J by 4 bases, leaving 13 bases between them. CDR3 size: 15 residues. CDR1 DFQATT and CDR2 SNEGSKA come from the germline V gene (reference sequence). Written as DNA, the CDR3 is TGCAGTGCTAGAGGTCCCGGGGTTAGCACCGGGGAGCTGTTTTTT. It is translated as CSARGPGVSTGELFF.

This rearrangement joins TRBV7-9 to TRBJ2-7; possibly TRBD2 for D (5 bases). In germline, CDR1 is SEHNR, CDR2 FQNEAQ (reference sequence). This CDR3 spans 12 amino acids. Trimming pared 6 bases from V and 3 bases from J, leaving 9 bases between. For the CDR3, the DNA is TGTGCCAGCAGTCGGAGCGGCTACGAGCAGTACTTC. Translation gives CASSRSGYEQYF.